The rows below give T cell receptor beta chains drawn from one sample of a study of response to subunit inactivated influenza vaccine. TCRdb redid the calling of the RT-PCR reads with MiXCR, one entry per CDR3 protein. The sample has about 530,000 distinct CDR3 sequences, about an eighth seen once; the top ten hold under 15%. The source was PBMCs from blood, collected 40 to 50 days after vaccination. The receptors originated from a man in his fifties or sixties who received an inactivated influenza vaccine. Each CDR3 is given without its conserved first and last residue. Size values are once, few and many counts, or a class for expanded clones, and some rows have none.

NA | TRBJ1-1 | TRBV29-1 | SDKGFGPKAF
many | TRBJ2-7 | TRBV14 | ASSQRYEQY
NA | TRBJ2-7 | TRBV6-2/TRBV6-3 | ASNWGSYEQY
few | TRBJ1-1 | TRBV5-1 | ASSLTGGAYTEAF
NA | TRBJ2-5 | TRBV10-3 | AISSGTSGTDQETQY
NA | TRBJ2-2 | TRBV6-2/TRBV6-3 | ASSLIAVGELF
NA | TRBJ1-2 | TRBV5-1 | ASSLSATGTSYGYT
NA | TRBJ1-2 | TRBV28 | ASSPTGDRGYT
NA | TRBJ1-2 | TRBV20-1 | SARDGAGVTYGYT
NA | TRBJ2-7 | TRBV10-3 | ANSGSGYEQY
NA | TRBJ2-5 | TRBV7-2 | ASSLGQGGMKTQY
NA | TRBJ2-3 | TRBV12-3/TRBV12-4 | ASSFRGAGTDTQY
NA | TRBJ1-1 | TRBV7-8 | ASSPHWAEVNTEAF
many | TRBJ1-1 | TRBV6-1 | ASSDTEAF
NA | TRBJ1-5 | TRBV5-5 | ASSLVVNSNQPQH
NA | TRBJ1-1 | TRBV10-3 | AISEGISTEAF
NA | TRBJ2-1 | TRBV19 | ASSIGGTGRGGNEQF
many | TRBJ2-3 | TRBV12-3/TRBV12-4 | ASSFRDRETDTQY
NA | TRBJ2-3 | TRBV4-3 | ASSQDFDISTDTQY
NA | TRBJ2-3 | TRBV27 | ASSFLSGRWGTDTQY
NA | TRBJ2-1 | TRBV5-1 | ASSLARDYNEQF
NA | TRBJ2-3 | TRBV9 | ASSEGVGGGPDTQY
few | TRBJ1-5 | TRBV21-1 | ASRRGFGNQPQH
few | TRBJ1-1 | TRBV12-3/TRBV12-4 | ASSARQGNTEAF